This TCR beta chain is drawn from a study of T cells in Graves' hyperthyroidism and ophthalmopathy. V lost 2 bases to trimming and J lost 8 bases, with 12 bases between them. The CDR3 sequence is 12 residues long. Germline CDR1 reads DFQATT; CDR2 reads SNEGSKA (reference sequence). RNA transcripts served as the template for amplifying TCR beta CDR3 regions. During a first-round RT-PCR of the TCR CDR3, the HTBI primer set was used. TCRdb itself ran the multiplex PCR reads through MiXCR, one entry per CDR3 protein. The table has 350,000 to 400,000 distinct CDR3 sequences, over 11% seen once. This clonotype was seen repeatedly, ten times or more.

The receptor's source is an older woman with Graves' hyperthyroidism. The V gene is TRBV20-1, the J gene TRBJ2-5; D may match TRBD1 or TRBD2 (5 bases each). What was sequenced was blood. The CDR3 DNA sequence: TGCAGTGCTAGATGGGTACGGGACACCCAGTACTTC. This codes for CSARWVRDTQYF.